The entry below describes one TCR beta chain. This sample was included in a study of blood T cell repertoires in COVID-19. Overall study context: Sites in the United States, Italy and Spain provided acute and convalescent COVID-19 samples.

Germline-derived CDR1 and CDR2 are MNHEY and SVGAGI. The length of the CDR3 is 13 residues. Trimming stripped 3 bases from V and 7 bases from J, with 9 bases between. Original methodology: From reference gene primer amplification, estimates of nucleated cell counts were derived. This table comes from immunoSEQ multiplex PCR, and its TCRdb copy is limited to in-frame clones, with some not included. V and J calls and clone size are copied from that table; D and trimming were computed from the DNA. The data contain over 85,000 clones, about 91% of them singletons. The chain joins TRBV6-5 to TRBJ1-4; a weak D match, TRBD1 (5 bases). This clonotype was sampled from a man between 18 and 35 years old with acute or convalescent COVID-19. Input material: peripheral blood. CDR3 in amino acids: CASSYRGTEKLFF. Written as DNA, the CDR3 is TGTGCCAGCAGTTATAGGGGCACTGAAAAACTGTTTTTT.